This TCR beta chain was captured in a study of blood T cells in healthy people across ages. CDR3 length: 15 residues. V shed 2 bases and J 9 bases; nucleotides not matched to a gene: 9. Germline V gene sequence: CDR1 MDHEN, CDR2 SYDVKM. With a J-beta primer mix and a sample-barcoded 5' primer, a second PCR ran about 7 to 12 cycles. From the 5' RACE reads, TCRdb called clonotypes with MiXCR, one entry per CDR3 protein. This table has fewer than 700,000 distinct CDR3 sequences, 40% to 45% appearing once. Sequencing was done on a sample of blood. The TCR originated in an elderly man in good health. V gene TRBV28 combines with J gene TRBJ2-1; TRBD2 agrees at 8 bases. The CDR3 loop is CASSLAIAGRGEQFF. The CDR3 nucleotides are TGTGCCAGCAGTTTAGCGATAGCGGGGCGAGGTGAGCAGTTCTTC. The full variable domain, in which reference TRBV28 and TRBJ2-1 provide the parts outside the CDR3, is DVKVTQSSRYLVKRTGEKVFLECVQDMDHENMFWYRQDPGLGLRLIYFSYDVKMKEKGDIPEGYSVSREKKERFSLILESASTNQTSMYLCASSLAIAGRGEQFFGPGTRLTVL.